Presented here are 4 T cell receptor beta chains from one specimen sequenced in a study of blood T cell repertoires in COVID-19. Clones were sequenced by immunoSEQ multiplex PCR, and TCRdb holds only the in-frame ones, with some missing. Found here are 150,000 to 200,000 clones, almost 80% of them singletons; the top ten hold 17%. The sample was peripheral blood. These TCRs come from a man aged 60-69 years with active or convalescent COVID-19.

The rearrangement joins TRBV7-3 to TRBJ2-7; 10 positions agree with TRBD2. The CDR3 spans 19 residues. V lost 2 bases and J lost 1; bases outside the gene matches: 14. The germline CDR1 and CDR2 sequences are SGHTA and FQGTGA. This chain's CDR3 is CASSLCEVEREGSSYEQYF. Written as DNA, the CDR3 is TGTGCCAGCAGCTTATGCGAGGTCGAGCGGGAGGGCAGTTCCTACGAGCAGTACTTC.

V usage is TRBV7-2 and J usage is TRBJ1-2, with a tentative D call TRBD1 (5 bases). The CDR3 sequence is 14 residues long. CDR1 and CDR2 from the germline V gene are SGHTA and FQGNSA. V gave up 1 base and J gave up 0 bases, with 6 bases separating them. Here the CDR3 reads CASSLVGANYGYTF. The CDR3, as DNA: TGTGCCAGCAGCTTAGTAGGGGCTAACTATGGCTACACCTTC.

V and J are TRBV4-3 and TRBJ1-4; 9 positions match TRBD1. This CDR3 spans 15 amino acids. V was clipped by 3 bases and J by 7 bases; unmatched bases: 6. CDR1 is LGHNA and CDR2 is YSLEER in the germline V gene. The CDR3 DNA sequence: TGCGCCAGCAGCCACCTGACAGGGGGACGTGAAAAACTGTTTTTT. Amino acid sequence: CASSHLTGGREKLFF.

The V call is TRBV28, the J call TRBJ1-2, with a possible D match to TRBD1 (5 bases). The CDR3 runs 14 residues. Germline V gene lookup returns CDR1 MDHEN and CDR2 SYDVKM. Trimming shortened V by 3 bases and J by 8 bases, and 16 bases separated the two germline ends. For the CDR3, the DNA is TGTGCCAGCAGTTTTCCAGGGATTAGAGAGGGCTACACCTTC. Protein sequence: CASSFPGIREGYTF.